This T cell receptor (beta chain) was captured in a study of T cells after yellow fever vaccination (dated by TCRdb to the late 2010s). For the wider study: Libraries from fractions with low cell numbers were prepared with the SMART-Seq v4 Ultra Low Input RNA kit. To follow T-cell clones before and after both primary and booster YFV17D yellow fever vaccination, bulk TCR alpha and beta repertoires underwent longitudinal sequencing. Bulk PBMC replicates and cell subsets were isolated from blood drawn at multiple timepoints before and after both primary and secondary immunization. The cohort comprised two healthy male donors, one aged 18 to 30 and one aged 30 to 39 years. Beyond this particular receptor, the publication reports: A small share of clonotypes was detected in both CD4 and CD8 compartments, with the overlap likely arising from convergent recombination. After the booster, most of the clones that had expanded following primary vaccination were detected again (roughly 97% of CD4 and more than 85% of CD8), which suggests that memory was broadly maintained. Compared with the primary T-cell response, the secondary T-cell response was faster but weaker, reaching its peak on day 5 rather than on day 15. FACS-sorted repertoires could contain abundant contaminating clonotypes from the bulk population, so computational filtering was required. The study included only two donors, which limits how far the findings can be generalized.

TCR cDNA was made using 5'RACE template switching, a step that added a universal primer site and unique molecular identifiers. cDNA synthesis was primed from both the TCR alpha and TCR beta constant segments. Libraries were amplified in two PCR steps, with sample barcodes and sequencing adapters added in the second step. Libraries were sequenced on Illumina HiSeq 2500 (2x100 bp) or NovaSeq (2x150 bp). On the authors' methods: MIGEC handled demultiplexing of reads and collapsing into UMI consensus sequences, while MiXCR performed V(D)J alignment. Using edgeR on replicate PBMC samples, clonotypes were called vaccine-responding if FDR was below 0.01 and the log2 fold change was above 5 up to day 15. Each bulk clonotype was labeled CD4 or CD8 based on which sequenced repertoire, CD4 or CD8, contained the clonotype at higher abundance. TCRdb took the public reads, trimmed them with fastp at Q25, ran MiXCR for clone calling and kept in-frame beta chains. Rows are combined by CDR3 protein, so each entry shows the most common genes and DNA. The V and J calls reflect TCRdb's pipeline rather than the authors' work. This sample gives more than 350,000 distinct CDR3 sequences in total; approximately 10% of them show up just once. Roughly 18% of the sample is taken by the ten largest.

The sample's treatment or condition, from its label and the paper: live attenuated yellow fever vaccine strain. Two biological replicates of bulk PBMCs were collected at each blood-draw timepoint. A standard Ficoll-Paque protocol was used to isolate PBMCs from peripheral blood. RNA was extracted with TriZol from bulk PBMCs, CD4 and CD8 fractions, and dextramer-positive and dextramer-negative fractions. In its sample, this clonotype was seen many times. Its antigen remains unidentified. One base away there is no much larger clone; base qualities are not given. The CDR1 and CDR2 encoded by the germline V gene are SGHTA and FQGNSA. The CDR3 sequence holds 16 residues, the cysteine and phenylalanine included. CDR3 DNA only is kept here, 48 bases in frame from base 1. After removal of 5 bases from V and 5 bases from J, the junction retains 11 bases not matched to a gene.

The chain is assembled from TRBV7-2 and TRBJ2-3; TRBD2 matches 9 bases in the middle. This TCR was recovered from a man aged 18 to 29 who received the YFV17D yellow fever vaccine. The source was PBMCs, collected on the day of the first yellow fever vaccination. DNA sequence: TGTGCCAGCAGCCGAGGGCCTAGCGGGACGGGAGATACGCAGTATTTT. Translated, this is CASSRGPSGTGDTQYF.